This T cell receptor (beta chain) was sequenced in a study of OX40 agonist ivuxolimab in advanced cancers. Background on the study: Clinicians treated patients with ivuxolimab, an agonistic anti-OX40 (CD134) antibody.

Regarding this clone: The antigen is unknown.

Study-wide points: Some nonresponders likewise displayed low normalized T-cell clonal expansion. Doses of 0.1 to 3.0 mg/kg were accompanied by clonal expansion of CD4+ and CD8+ blood T cells by week 6.

Data came from immunoSEQ multiplex PCR; TCRdb stores just in-frame clones and leaves some out. The data hold 82,000 or so clones, with about 85% observed a single time. Germline V lookup: CDR1 LNHDA, CDR2 SQIVND (reference sequence). CDR3 size: 15 residues. Deletions cut 3 bases from V and 2 bases from J, with 11 bases between. Prior autoimmune disease or systemic immunosuppression barred patients. V gene TRBV19 combines with J gene TRBJ2-1; D may be TRBD1 or TRBD2 (5 bases each). The sequence derives from an adult with an advanced solid tumor such as melanoma, head and neck, liver or kidney cancer. The sample consisted of CD4+ or CD8+ T cells sorted from blood, taken in a trial of the OX40 agonist ivuxolimab. The CDR3 reads CASSIYRDAYNEQFF. The CDR3 bases are TGTGCCAGTAGTATTTATAGGGACGCCTACAATGAGCAGTTCTTC.